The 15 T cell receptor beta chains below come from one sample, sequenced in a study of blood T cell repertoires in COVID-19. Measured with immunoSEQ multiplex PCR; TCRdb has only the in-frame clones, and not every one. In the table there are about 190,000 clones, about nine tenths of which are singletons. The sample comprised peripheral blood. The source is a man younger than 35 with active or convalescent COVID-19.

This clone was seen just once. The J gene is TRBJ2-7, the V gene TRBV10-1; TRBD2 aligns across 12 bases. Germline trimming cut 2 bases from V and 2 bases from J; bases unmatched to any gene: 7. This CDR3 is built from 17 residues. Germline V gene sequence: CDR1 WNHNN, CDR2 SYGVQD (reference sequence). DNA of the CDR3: TGCGCCAGCAGTGAGCCTGGACTAGCGGGAACTACCTACGAGCAGTACTTC. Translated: CASSEPGLAGTTYEQYF.

CDR3: CASSLDRGETQYF. Written as DNA, the CDR3 is TGTGCCAGCAGCTTAGACAGGGGAGAGACCCAGTACTTC. The chain combines TRBV7-2 with TRBJ2-5; the match to TRBD1 covers 7 bases. The germline V gene encodes CDR1 SGHTA and CDR2 FQGNSA. The CDR3 spans 13 residues. V dropped 1 base and J dropped 4; count of bases not matched to a gene: 0.

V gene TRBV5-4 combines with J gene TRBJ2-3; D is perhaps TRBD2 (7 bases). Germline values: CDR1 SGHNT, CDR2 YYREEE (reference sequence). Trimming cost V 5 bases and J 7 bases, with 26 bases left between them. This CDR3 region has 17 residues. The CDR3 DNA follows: TGTGCCAGCAGTGAGGGGGAGGGGGACCGAGGACGACATACGCAGTATTTT. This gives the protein CASSEGEGDRGRHTQYF.

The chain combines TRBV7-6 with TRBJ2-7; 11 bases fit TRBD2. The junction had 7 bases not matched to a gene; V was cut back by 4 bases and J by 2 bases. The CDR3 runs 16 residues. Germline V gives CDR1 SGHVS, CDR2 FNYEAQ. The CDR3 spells CASSSSLAGDPYEQYF. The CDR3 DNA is TGTGCCAGCAGCTCGTCACTAGCGGGAGACCCCTACGAGCAGTACTTC.

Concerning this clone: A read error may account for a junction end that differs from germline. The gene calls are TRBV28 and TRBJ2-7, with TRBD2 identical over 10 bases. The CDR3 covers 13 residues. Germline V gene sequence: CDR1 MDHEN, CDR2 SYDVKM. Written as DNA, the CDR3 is TGTGCAAGCAGGACTAGCGGTCCACTTTCCGTGTACTTC. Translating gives CASRTSGPLSVYF.

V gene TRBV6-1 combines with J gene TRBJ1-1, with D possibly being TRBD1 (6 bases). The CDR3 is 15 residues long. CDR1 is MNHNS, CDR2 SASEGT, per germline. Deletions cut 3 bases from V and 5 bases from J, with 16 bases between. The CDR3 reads CASSDGGRARTEAFF. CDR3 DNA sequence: TGTGCCAGCAGTGATGGGGGCAGGGCGAGGACTGAAGCTTTCTTT.

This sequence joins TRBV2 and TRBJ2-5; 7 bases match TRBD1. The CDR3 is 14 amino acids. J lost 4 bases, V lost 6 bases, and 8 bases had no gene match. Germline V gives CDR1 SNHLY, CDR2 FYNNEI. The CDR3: CASSRQGGRETQYF. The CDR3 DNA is TGTGCCAGCAGCAGACAGGGCGGTCGAGAGACCCAGTACTTC.

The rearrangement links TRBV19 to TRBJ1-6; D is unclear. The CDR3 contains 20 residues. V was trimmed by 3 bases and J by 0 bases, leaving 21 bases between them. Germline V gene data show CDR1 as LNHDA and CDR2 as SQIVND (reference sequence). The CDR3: CASSILASGATSSYNSPLHF. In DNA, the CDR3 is TGTGCCAGTAGTATTCTTGCCAGTGGAGCGACGAGCTCCTATAATTCACCCCTCCACTTT.

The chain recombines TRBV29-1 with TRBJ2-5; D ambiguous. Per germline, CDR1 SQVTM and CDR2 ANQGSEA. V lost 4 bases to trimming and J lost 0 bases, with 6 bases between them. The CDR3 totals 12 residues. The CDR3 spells CSVAQNQETQYF. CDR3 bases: TGCAGCGTTGCGCAGAACCAAGAGACCCAGTACTTC.

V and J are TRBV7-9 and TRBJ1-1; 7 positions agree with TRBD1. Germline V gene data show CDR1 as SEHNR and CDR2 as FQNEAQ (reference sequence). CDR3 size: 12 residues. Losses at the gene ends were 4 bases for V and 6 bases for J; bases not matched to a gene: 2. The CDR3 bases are TGTGCCAGCAGCTCTCAGGGGGCTGAAGCTTTCTTT. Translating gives CASSSQGAEAFF. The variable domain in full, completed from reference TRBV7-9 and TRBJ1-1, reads DTGVSQNPRHKITKRGQNVTFRCDPISEHNRLYWYRQTLGQGPEFLTYFQNEAQLEKSRLLSDRFSAERPKGSFSTLEIQRTEQGDSAMYLCASSSQGAEAFFGQGTRLTVV.

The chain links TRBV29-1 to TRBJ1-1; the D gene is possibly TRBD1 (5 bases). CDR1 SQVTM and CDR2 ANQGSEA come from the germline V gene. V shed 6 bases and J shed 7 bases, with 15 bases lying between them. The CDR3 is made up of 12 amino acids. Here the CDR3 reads CSVLGPDLEAFF. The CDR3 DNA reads TGCAGCGTGTTGGGGCCCGACCTTGAAGCTTTCTTT. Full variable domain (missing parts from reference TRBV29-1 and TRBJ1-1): SAVISQKPSRDICQRGTSLTIQCQVDSQVTMMFWYRQQPGQSLTLIATANQGSEATYESGFVIDKFPISRPNLTFSTLTVSNMSPEDSSIYLCSVLGPDLEAFFGQGTRLTVV.

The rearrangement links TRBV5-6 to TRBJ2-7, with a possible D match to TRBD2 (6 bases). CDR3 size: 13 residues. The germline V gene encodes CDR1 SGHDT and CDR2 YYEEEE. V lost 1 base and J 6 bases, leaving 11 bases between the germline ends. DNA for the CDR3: TGTGCCAGCAGCTTGAGCGGGTATGGCGAGCAGTACTTC. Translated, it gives CASSLSGYGEQYF.

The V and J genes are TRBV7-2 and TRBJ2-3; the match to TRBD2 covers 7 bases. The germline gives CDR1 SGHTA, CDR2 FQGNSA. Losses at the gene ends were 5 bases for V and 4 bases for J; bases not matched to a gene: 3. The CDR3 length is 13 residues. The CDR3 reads CASSLTSPDTQYF. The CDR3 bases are TGTGCCAGCAGCCTGACTAGCCCAGATACGCAGTATTTT.

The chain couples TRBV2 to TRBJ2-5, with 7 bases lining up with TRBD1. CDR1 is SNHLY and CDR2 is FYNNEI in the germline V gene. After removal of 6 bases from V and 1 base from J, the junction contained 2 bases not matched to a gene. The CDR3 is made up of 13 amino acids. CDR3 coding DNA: TGTGCCAGCAGCAGGGACAGCCAAGAGACCCAGTACTTC. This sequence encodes CASSRDSQETQYF.

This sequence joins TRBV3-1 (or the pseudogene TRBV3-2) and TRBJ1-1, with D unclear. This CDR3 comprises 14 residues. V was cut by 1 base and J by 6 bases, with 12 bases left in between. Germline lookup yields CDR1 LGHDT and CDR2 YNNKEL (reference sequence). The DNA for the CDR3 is TGTGCCAGCAGCCAAGCTTCTCATCTATCTGAAGCTTTCTTT. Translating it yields CASSQASHLSEAFF.